Following are 30 T cell receptor beta chains from one sample sequenced in a study of blood T cell repertoires in COVID-19. The repertoire was sequenced with immunoSEQ multiplex PCR; TCRdb's copy has only in-frame clones and lacks some. The sample yields 150,000 to 200,000 clones, 65% to 90% seen once. The material sequenced was peripheral blood. The receptors originated from a man aged 45-60 years with active or convalescent COVID-19.

This chain uses TRBV7-9 with TRBJ2-2; 8 bases are shared with TRBD1. The germline V gene has CDR1 SEHNR and CDR2 FQNEAQ (reference sequence). V shed 5 bases and J 3 bases; nucleotides not matched to a gene: 5. The CDR3 runs to 15 residues. The CDR3 region has the DNA TGTGCCAGCAGCCGAACGACAGGGGACACCGGGGAGCTGTTTTTT. Translated: CASSRTTGDTGELFF.

The chain has TRBV11-3 and TRBJ2-6; D perhaps matches TRBD1 (5 bases). CDR1 and CDR2 from the germline V gene are SGHNT and YENEEA. The CDR3 contains 16 residues. Trimming pared 3 bases from V and 2 bases from J, leaving 11 bases between. The CDR3, as DNA: TGTGCCAGCAGCTTTTCCTTGGGGCCTGGGGCCAACGTCCTGACTTTC. Amino acid sequence: CASSFSLGPGANVLTF.

The chain combines TRBV12-3 or TRBV12-4 with TRBJ2-1, with D tentatively TRBD2 (5 bases). The CDR3 has 12 residues. The V gene lost 10 bases and the J gene lost 2 bases, with 9 bases spanning the gap. The CDR3 DNA reads TGTGCCACAAAGCGGACCTACAATGAGCAGTTCTTC. It translates to CATKRTYNEQFF.

This clone occurred once. The V gene is TRBV5-4, the J gene TRBJ2-1; the match to TRBD2 covers 8 bases. Losses at the gene ends were 0 bases for V and 4 bases for J; bases not matched to a gene: 6. CDR1 is SGHNT and CDR2 is YYREEE in the germline V gene (reference sequence). The CDR3 length is 16 residues. The chain's CDR3 is CASSLGGAGGYNEQFF. The CDR3 DNA follows: TGTGCCAGCAGCTTGGGTGGGGCGGGGGGATACAATGAGCAGTTCTTC. Filled out from reference TRBV5-4 and TRBJ2-1, the complete variable domain reads ETGVTQSPTHLIKTRGQQVTLRCSSQSGHNTVSWYQQALGQGPQFIFQYYREEENGRGNFPPRFSGLQFPNYSSELNVNALELDDSALYLCASSLGGAGGYNEQFFGPGTRLTVL.

In this sample, this clone turned up once. This CDR3 is CASSDRGNTGELFF. CDR3 nucleotides: TGCGCCAGCAGCGACAGGGGTAACACCGGGGAGCTGTTTTTT. The V and J genes are TRBV4-1 and TRBJ2-2; 8 bases map to TRBD1. The CDR3 contains 14 residues. Germline V gene data show CDR1 as MGHRA and CDR2 as YSYEKL. J gave up 2 bases and V 5 bases, and 1 base lay outside the gene matches.

This chain links TRBV6-4 with TRBJ2-2, with a tentative D call TRBD1 (8 bases). CDR3 size: 14 residues. Germline V gene lookup returns CDR1 MRHNA and CDR2 SNTAGT. Trimming removed 6 bases at V and 5 bases at J, with 13 bases between. DNA of the CDR3: TGTGCCAGCAGCACACAGGGGGGGACCGGGGAGCTGTTTTTT. Encoded protein: CASSTQGGTGELFF.

This clone was found once. The chain recombines TRBV5-1 with TRBJ2-2; 8 bases align to TRBD1. With V trimmed by 2 bases and J by 4 bases, 7 bases remained unmatched. The V gene's germline CDR1 is SGHRS and CDR2 YFSETQ. This CDR3 has 16 residues. CDR3 coding DNA: TGCGCCAGCAGCTTTGGACAGGGCGTGTCCACCGGGGAGCTGTTTTTT. It specifies CASSFGQGVSTGELFF.

The chain recombines TRBV7-2 with TRBJ1-2; 9 bases fit TRBD1. In germline, CDR1 is SGHTA, CDR2 FQGNSA. The V segment lost 4 bases and the J segment 6 bases; nucleotides outside the gene matches: 3. This CDR3 region has 13 residues. The CDR3 bases are TGTGCCAGCAGCTGGACAGGGGCTAATGGCTACACCTTC. As protein: CASSWTGANGYTF.

The rearrangement uses TRBV28 and TRBJ2-7; tentatively, D is TRBD1 (6 bases). Looked up from germline, CDR1 is MDHEN and CDR2 is SYDVKM. Trimming took 7 bases from V and 6 from J, leaving 19 bases between them. This CDR3 spans 14 amino acids. The CDR3 is CASIRGSGESEQYF. As DNA, the CDR3 is TGTGCCAGCATTCGAGGGTCAGGGGAATCCGAGCAGTACTTC. The whole variable domain, filled in from reference TRBV28 and TRBJ2-7, reads DVKVTQSSRYLVKRTGEKVFLECVQDMDHENMFWYRQDPGLGLRLIYFSYDVKMKEKGDIPEGYSVSREKKERFSLILESASTNQTSMYLCASIRGSGESEQYFGPGTRLTVT.

This clone was picked up one time. V is TRBV30 and J is TRBJ2-7; D not certain. CDR3 length: 13 residues. V lost 1 base and J 2 bases, leaving 9 bases between the germline ends. CDR1 and CDR2 (germline): GTSNPN, SVGIG (reference sequence). CDR3 nucleotide sequence: TGTGCCTGGAGTGATGACACCGCCTACGAGCAGTACTTC. Translation: CAWSDDTAYEQYF.

This rearrangement joins TRBV6-2 or TRBV6-3 to TRBJ2-7; 7 nucleotides align to TRBD1. Losses at the gene ends were 0 bases for V and 1 base for J; bases not matched to a gene: 6. The germline gives CDR1 MNHEY, CDR2 SVGEGT. This CDR3 region has 16 residues. DNA for the CDR3: TGTGCCAGCAGTTACTCGAGTGAGACAGGGTCCTACGAGCAGTACTTC. This codes for CASSYSSETGSYEQYF.

The rearrangement links TRBV2 to TRBJ1-2; D unclear. The V gene's germline CDR1 is SNHLY and CDR2 FYNNEI. The CDR3 spans 15 residues. Trimming pared 3 bases from V and 7 bases from J, leaving 18 bases between. The CDR3 DNA sequence: TGTGCCAGCAGTGAGATCCGCGGGGATTTTGCTGGCTACACCTTC. Its translation: CASSEIRGDFAGYTF.

This clone has just one count. V is TRBV7-9 and J is TRBJ1-4; the match to TRBD1 covers 8 bases. Germline trimming cut 5 bases from V and 5 bases from J; bases unmatched to any gene: 7. CDR3 length equals 15 residues. Germline V gene data show CDR1 as SEHNR and CDR2 as FQNEAQ (reference sequence). The CDR3 reads CASSAKGQGNEKLFF. The CDR3 DNA follows: TGTGCCAGCAGCGCGAAAGGACAGGGAAATGAAAAACTGTTTTTT. The variable domain in full, with the rest retrieved from reference TRBV7-9 and TRBJ1-4, is DTGVSQNPRHKITKRGQNVTFRCDPISEHNRLYWYRQTLGQGPEFLTYFQNEAQLEKSRLLSDRFSAERPKGSFSTLEIQRTEQGDSAMYLCASSAKGQGNEKLFFGSGTQLSVL.

This sequence joins TRBV2 and TRBJ1-2; D perhaps matches TRBD1 (5 bases). The CDR3 is 13 amino acids. Trimming shortened V by 7 bases and J by 6 bases, and 15 bases separated the two germline ends. Per germline, CDR1 SNHLY and CDR2 FYNNEI. The DNA of the CDR3 is TGTGCCAGCACCAGACAGCTGTTCAATGGCTACACCTTC. This encodes CASTRQLFNGYTF. Combining the CDR3 with reference TRBV2 and TRBJ1-2 gives the whole variable domain EPEVTQTPSHQVTQMGQEVILRCVPISNHLYFYWYRQILGQKVEFLVSFYNNEISEKSEIFDDQFSVERPDGSNFTLKIRSTKLEDSAMYFCASTRQLFNGYTFGSGTRLTVV.

The rearrangement links TRBV19 to TRBJ1-2; D is undetermined. Trimming removed 4 bases from V and 2 bases from J, with 5 bases in between. Germline CDR1 LNHDA, CDR2 SQIVND (reference sequence). The CDR3 loop spans 12 amino acids. The CDR3 spells CASSRQNYGYTF. The CDR3 coding sequence is TGTGCCAGTAGTAGACAAAACTATGGCTACACCTTC. The variable domain in full, completed from reference TRBV19 and TRBJ1-2, reads DGGITQSPKYLFRKEGQNVTLSCEQNLNHDAMYWYRQDPGQGLRLIYYSQIVNDFQKGDIAEGYSVSREKKESFPLTVTSAQKNPTAFYLCASSRQNYGYTFGSGTRLTVV.

V is TRBV10-2 and J is TRBJ2-3, with no clear D. This CDR3 is built from 12 residues. V lost 8 bases and J 2 bases, leaving 8 bases between the germline ends. Per germline, CDR1 WSHSY and CDR2 SAAADI. CDR3 DNA sequence: TGCGCCAGCCACGACTTCACAGATACGCAGTATTTT. Its translation is CASHDFTDTQYF.

The sample holds a few counts of this clone. The chain links TRBV19 to TRBJ2-5, with D tentatively TRBD1 (7 bases). This CDR3 contains 14 residues. Germline assignment: CDR1 LNHDA and CDR2 SQIVND (reference sequence). Trimming took off 5 bases at V and 7 bases at J, with 17 bases between the two ends. Here the CDR3 reads CASSPAEGAWTQYF. DNA of the CDR3: TGTGCCAGTAGTCCGGCGGAGGGGGCATGGACCCAGTACTTC.

The chain uses TRBV23-1 and TRBJ1-2; 9 bases map to TRBD1. TRBV23-1 carries the ORF label, with uncertain function. The CDR3 is made up of 15 amino acids. J lost 6 bases, V lost 5 bases, and 10 bases had no gene match. The CDR3 is CASSDEGTGINGYTF. The CDR3 coding sequence is TGCGCCAGCAGTGACGAAGGGACAGGGATAAATGGCTACACCTTC.

V usage is TRBV2 and J usage is TRBJ2-5; tentatively, D is TRBD2 (5 bases). The CDR3 length is 13 residues. Germline V gene sequence: CDR1 SNHLY, CDR2 FYNNEI. V lost 6 bases to trimming and J lost 5 bases, with 13 bases between them. CDR3 residues: CASSTLEVETQYF. In DNA, the CDR3 is TGTGCCAGCAGCACACTAGAGGTGGAGACCCAGTACTTC.

The J gene is TRBJ1-3, the V gene TRBV29-1, with 8 bases identical to TRBD1. Trimming at V came to 3 bases and at J to 6 bases, leaving 4 bases not matched to a gene. The CDR3 contains 13 residues. In germline, CDR1 is SQVTM, CDR2 ANQGSEA. CDR3 nucleotide sequence: TGCAGCGTTGATGGGACAGGAGAAAACACCATATATTTT. Its protein is CSVDGTGENTIYF.

This chain connects TRBV7-7 to TRBJ2-5, with D possibly being TRBD2 (5 bases). V gave up 5 bases and J gave up 4 bases, with 17 bases separating them. Germline V lookup: CDR1 SSHAT, CDR2 FNYEAQ (reference sequence). CDR3 length: 15 amino acids. The CDR3 nucleotides read TGTGCCAGCAGCAAACAGACGACCGGGATAGAGACCCAGTACTTC. Translation: CASSKQTTGIETQYF.

This chain links TRBV5-4 with TRBJ1-2; D perhaps matches TRBD1 (6 bases). The CDR3 is made up of 14 amino acids. Looked up from germline, CDR1 is SGHNT and CDR2 is YYREEE (reference sequence). The V end was cut by 4 bases, the J end by 6 bases, with 16 bases between. DNA of the CDR3: TGTGCCAGCAGCCCGCTACAGGGATTGGATGGCTACACCTTC. Its protein is CASSPLQGLDGYTF. The full variable domain, in which reference TRBV5-4 and TRBJ1-2 provide the parts outside the CDR3, is ETGVTQSPTHLIKTRGQQVTLRCSSQSGHNTVSWYQQALGQGPQFIFQYYREEENGRGNFPPRFSGLQFPNYSSELNVNALELDDSALYLCASSPLQGLDGYTFGSGTRLTVV.

The chain is built from TRBV18 and TRBJ2-1, with D possibly TRBD1 on 6 matching bases. The CDR3 contains 14 residues. CDR1 and CDR2 (germline): KGHSH, LQKENI. Between the trimmed V and J ends, which lost 3 bases and 4 bases, there was a span of 10 bases. The CDR3 coding sequence is TGTGCCAGCTCACCGGGACACGAATACAATGAGCAGTTCTTC. It specifies CASSPGHEYNEQFF.

J is TRBJ1-2 and V is TRBV24-1, with TRBD1 matching 10 bases. Trimming removed 4 bases from V and 10 bases from J; junction bases left unmatched: 2. The CDR3 spans 12 residues. Germline V gene lookup returns CDR1 KGHDR and CDR2 SFDVKD. The CDR3 nucleotides read TGTGCCACCAGTGACGGGACAGGGGTCTACACCTTC. Protein sequence: CATSDGTGVYTF.

The chain employs TRBV11-2 and TRBJ1-2; TRBD1 matches 7 bases. Germline CDR1 and CDR2: SGHAT and FQNNGV. This CDR3 contains 16 residues. The ends lost 4 bases at V and 0 bases at J; junction bases unmatched: 8. The CDR3 loop is CASSYGQASPNYGYTF. DNA of the CDR3: TGTGCCAGCAGCTACGGACAGGCCTCACCTAACTATGGCTACACCTTC.

The V and J genes are TRBV14 and TRBJ1-4, with D unresolved. V lost 1 base and J lost 7, with 7 bases in between. CDR3 length: 13 residues. Germline V CDR1 and CDR2: SGHDN, FVKESK. CDR3 protein: CASSQAFSEKLFF. CDR3 nucleotide sequence: TGTGCCAGCAGCCAAGCATTCAGTGAAAAACTGTTTTTT.

The rearrangement uses TRBV5-6 and TRBJ1-4, with TRBD1 matching over 8 bases. Trimming cost V 4 bases and J 6 bases; bases outside gene matches: 2. The germline CDR1 and CDR2 sequences are SGHDT and YYEEEE. The CDR3 totals 13 residues. This CDR3 is CASSLDRDEKLFF. CDR3 nucleotide sequence: TGTGCCAGCAGCCTGGACAGGGATGAAAAACTGTTTTTT.

The chain combines TRBV9 with TRBJ1-2; 11 bases are a match to TRBD1. This CDR3 contains 14 residues. CDR1 and CDR2 from the germline V gene are SGDLS and YYNGEE. V lost 3 bases to trimming and J lost 7 bases; unmatched junction nucleotides: 5. The DNA for the CDR3 is TGTGCCAGCAGCGCCGGGACAGGGGGGACTGGCTACACCTTC. Encoded protein: CASSAGTGGTGYTF.

V usage is TRBV11-3 and J usage is TRBJ2-3; a weak D match, TRBD2 (5 bases). This CDR3 has 15 amino acids. CDR1 is SGHNT, CDR2 YENEEA, per germline. With 3 bases removed from V and 0 bases from J, the gap between germline ends came to 10 bases. CDR3 bases: TGTGCCAGCAGCTTGGCCGGAGGTAGCACAGATACGCAGTATTTT. Its translation: CASSLAGGSTDTQYF.

The chain couples TRBV6-1 to TRBJ1-5; no reliable D call. This CDR3 region has 13 residues. Germline V gene lookup returns CDR1 MNHNS and CDR2 SASEGT. V shed 1 base and J shed 7 bases, with 8 bases lying between them. This chain's CDR3 is CASSEGWRQPQHF. The CDR3 DNA follows: TGTGCCAGCAGTGAAGGGTGGCGGCAGCCCCAGCATTTT.